The T cell receptor (beta chain) described here comes from a study of T-cell reconstitution after alpha-beta-depleted transplantation in children. Study conclusions and caveats: The study reportedly traced alpha-beta T cells about two months after transplant to several hundred expanded graft clones.

For TCRbeta, the library was prepared with unique molecular identifiers. TCRdb re-derived calls from the PCR reads in MiXCR, one entry per CDR3 protein. This table holds 600,000 to 800,000 distinct CDR3 sequences, around 12% found once. Turning to this clonotype: Its antigen is unknown.

V lost 1 base, J lost 6 bases, and 10 bases lay in between. The CDR3 is 14 amino acids. Germline CDR1 KGHSH, CDR2 LQKENI. This TCR was recovered from a girl aged 2-10 years with congenital amegakaryocytic thrombocytopenia, due to receive a stem cell transplant. Material: PBMCs, obtained before TCRalphabeta/CD19-depleted stem cell transplant. This chain connects TRBV18 to TRBJ2-1, with D tentatively TRBD1 (5 bases). The CDR3 loop is CASSPRSQGNEQFF. CDR3 DNA: TGTGCCAGCTCACCACGGTCGCAGGGCAATGAGCAGTTCTTC.